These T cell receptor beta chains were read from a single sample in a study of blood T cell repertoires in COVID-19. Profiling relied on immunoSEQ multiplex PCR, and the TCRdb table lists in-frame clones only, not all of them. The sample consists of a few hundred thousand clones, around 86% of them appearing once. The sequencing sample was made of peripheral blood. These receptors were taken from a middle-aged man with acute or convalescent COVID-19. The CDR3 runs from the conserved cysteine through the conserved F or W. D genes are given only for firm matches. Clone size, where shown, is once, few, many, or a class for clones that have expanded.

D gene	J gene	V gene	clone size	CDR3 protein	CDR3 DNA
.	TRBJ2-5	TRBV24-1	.	CATSEGGWETQYF	TGTGCCACCAGCGAAGGGGGTTGGGAGACCCAGTACTTC
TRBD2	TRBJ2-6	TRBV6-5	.	CASSSGGGSGANVLTF	TGTGCCAGCAGTTCCGGGGGGGGCTCTGGGGCCAACGTCCTGACTTTC
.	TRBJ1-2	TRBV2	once	CASSAGQGNYGYTF	TGTGCCAGCAGCGCCGGGCAGGGGAACTATGGCTACACCTTC
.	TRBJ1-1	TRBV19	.	CASSTQENTEAFF	TGTGCCAGTAGTACACAAGAGAACACTGAAGCTTTCTTT
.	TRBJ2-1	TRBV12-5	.	CASAQDSYNEQFF	TGTGCTAGTGCCCAGGACAGCTACAATGAGCAGTTCTTC
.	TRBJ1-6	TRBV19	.	CASSQSGVNSPLHF	TGTGCCAGTAGCCAATCAGGGGTAAATTCACCCCTCCACTTT
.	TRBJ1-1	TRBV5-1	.	CASSLAGQENTEAFF	TGCGCCAGCAGCTTGGCCGGTCAGGAGAACACTGAAGCTTTCTTT
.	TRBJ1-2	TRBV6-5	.	CASSYGSQPYGYTF	TGTGCCAGCAGTTATGGGTCACAGCCGTATGGCTACACCTTC
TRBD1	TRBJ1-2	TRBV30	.	CAWTGQGSRTGYGYTF	TGTGCCTGGACCGGACAGGGGTCGAGAACAGGCTATGGCTACACCTTC
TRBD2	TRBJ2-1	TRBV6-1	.	CASSELAGGAEQFF	TGTGCCAGCAGTGAGCTAGCGGGGGGCGCTGAGCAGTTCTTC
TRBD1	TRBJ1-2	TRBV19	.	CASTTGTDTNYGYTF	TGTGCCAGTACCACAGGGACAGATACTAACTATGGCTACACCTTC
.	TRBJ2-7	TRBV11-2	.	CASSSLLTGQGGF	TGTGCCAGCAGCTCACTCCTCACGGGCCAGGGCGGCTTC
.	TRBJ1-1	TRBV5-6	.	CASSLGRGWEAFF	TGTGCCAGCAGCTTGGGCCGGGGTTGGGAAGCTTTCTTT
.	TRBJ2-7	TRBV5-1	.	CASSLGQGGSYEQYF	TGCGCCAGCAGCTTGGGTCAGGGTGGCTCCTACGAGCAGTACTTC
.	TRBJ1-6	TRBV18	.	CASSPGEGDSPLHF	TGTGCCAGCTCACCAGGGGAGGGGGATTCACCCCTCCACTTT
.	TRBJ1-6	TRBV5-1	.	CASRQQPGNNSPLHF	TGCGCCAGCCGGCAACAGCCCGGGAATAATTCACCCCTCCACTTT
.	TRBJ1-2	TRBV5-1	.	CASSQGSENYGYTF	TGCGCCAGCAGCCAGGGATCGGAGAACTATGGCTACACCTTC
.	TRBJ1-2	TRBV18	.	CASSPNSENYGYTF	TGTGCCAGCTCACCCAACAGTGAGAACTATGGCTACACCTTC
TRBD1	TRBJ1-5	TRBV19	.	CASSRDRDDQPQHF	TGTGCCAGTAGTAGGGACAGGGATGATCAGCCCCAGCATTTT
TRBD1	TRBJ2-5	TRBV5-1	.	CASSYQTGGTFETQYF	TGCGCCAGCAGTTACCAGACAGGGGGCACGTTTGAGACCCAGTACTTC
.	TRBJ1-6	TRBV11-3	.	CASSLVRDSPLHF	TGTGCCAGCAGCTTAGTGAGGGATTCACCCCTCCACTTT
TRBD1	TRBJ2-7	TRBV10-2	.	CASKDPGQGGSYEQYF	TGCGCCAGCAAAGATCCGGGACAGGGGGGCTCCTACGAGCAGTACTTC
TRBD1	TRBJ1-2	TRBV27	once	CASSPLSQGFRYGYTF	TGTGCCAGCAGTCCCCTTTCACAGGGGTTTCGCTATGGCTACACCTTC
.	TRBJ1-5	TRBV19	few	CASSWADPRGNQPQHF	TGTGCCAGTAGTTGGGCAGACCCGAGGGGCAATCAGCCCCAGCATTTT
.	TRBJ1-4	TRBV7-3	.	CASSLVTGAELFF	TGTGCCAGCAGCTTAGTAACCGGAGCAGAACTGTTTTTT